This TCR beta chain came from a study of cytomegalovirus exposure and HLA in healthy donors. About the research overall: The approximately 670 first-cohort repertoires and the roughly 120 validation repertoires shared the same platform, a later analysis reported.

V was pared by 5 bases and J by 9 bases, with 17 bases between. The CDR3 covers 14 residues. The V gene's germline CDR1 is LNHDA and CDR2 SQIVND (reference sequence). Turning to this clone: Its specificity is unknown.

The method was immunoSEQ multiplex PCR; TCRdb's version includes in-frame clones alone and lacks a portion of them. The sample contains roughly 73,000 clones, 85% to 95% of which appear only once. Notes on the study in general: The study found most TCR sequences rare, yet found some public TCRs in many donors.

The V and J genes are TRBV19 and TRBJ2-1, with D possibly TRBD2 on 6 matching bases. What was sequenced was PBMCs. This sequence originates from a man between 18 and 29 years old in good health and CMV-seronegative. CDR3 bases: TGTGCCAGTAGTCGGAACCCGAGGGGAGGTGAGCAGTTCTTC. Translation: CASSRNPRGGEQFF.